This T cell receptor (beta chain) was profiled in a study of blood T cell repertoires in COVID-19 (dated by TCRdb to 2018 to 2020). Looking at the study overall: Samples from collaborators originated in the United States, Italy and Spain and spanned both the acute and convalescent phases of COVID-19. The samples were drawn from two sources: the first 160 participants of the ongoing ImmuneRACE study, and about 1,300 subjects contributed by 6 global collaborators. Where HLA class I and class II types were available, the types were taken from metadata supplied by the sample provider, not from assay-based typing. The material from the prospective study consisted of cDNA or gDNA derived from T cells, B-cell-depleted T cells, or PBMCs. The dataset comprised deeply sampled blood TCRbeta repertoires from subjects exposed to, actively infected with, or recovered from COVID-19. A de-identified subject ID, COVID-19 status, age in years and sex were almost always included in the sample metadata. The repertoires were released in a freely available public database intended as a resource for research on the immune response to SARS-CoV-2. Results and caveats for the whole study, not just this receptor: The quantity of clinical and demographic metadata differed by source and by participant and was supplied without curation.

Whole blood was collected in K2EDTA tubes by collaborating institutions according to the institutions' own protocols. For TCRbeta analysis, collaborators shipped samples in one of three forms: frozen whole blood, isolated PBMCs, or DNA extracted from either of those sample types. The trim is 8 bases for V and 3 bases for J, with a gap of 10 bases between the germline ends. The CDR3, cysteine through phenylalanine, is 13 amino acids long. Only the CDR3 DNA is retained, 39 bases long and in frame from the first base. CDR1 is given as LNHDA and CDR2 as SQIVND, both from the germline V gene (reference sequence). TCRbeta CDR3 regions were amplified from genomic DNA by means of the immunoSEQ Assay, a bias-controlled multiplex PCR. On the authors' methods: Nucleated cell counts per sample were estimated from amplification of reference gene primers within the assay. Sequence reads were collapsed and filtered to measure the absolute abundance of every unique TCRbeta CDR3 rearrangement. For each sample, productive Simpson clonality was calculated by taking the square root of Simpson's diversity index across productive rearrangements. TCRdb obtained this table from immuneACCESS and retained in-frame rearrangements with V and J assigned. These tables miss some clones; where compared with another copy, unresolved V genes account for less than half of the shortfall, and the remainder is unexplained. The V and J calls and clone size were taken over from that table, and D and trimming were inferred from the DNA. For this sample there are about 250,000 clones; 85% to 90% appear just once. The ten top clones hold more than 1.2% of the sample.

Concerning this clone itself: Its cognate antigen has yet to be identified. It has no much larger one-base neighbor in the sample; base qualities were not kept.

This TCR came from a man older than 75 with acute or convalescent COVID-19. Specimen: peripheral blood. The receptor chain draws on TRBV19 and TRBJ2-2, with no confident D gene call. The sequenced DNA is TGTGCCAGTCGCCCCACGGACACCGGGGAGCTGTTTTTT. Its protein reads: CASRPTDTGELFF.